These 6 T cell receptor beta chains were all obtained from the same sample, sequenced in a study of shared T cell receptors in the human thymus. The table came from immunoSEQ multiplex PCR; TCRdb's copy has only in-frame clones and leaves some out. The sample comprises almost 550,000 clones, roughly 74% of which are singletons, and roughly 0.013% rests with the top ten. The data were also submitted as part of a second study, on human thymus T cells.

The sequencing sample was made of thymocytes. These receptors were taken from a boy in the first two years of life with a congenital heart defect.

The chain links TRBV30 to TRBJ2-3, with TRBD2 matching 7 bases. The CDR3 covers 16 residues. J lost 4 bases, V lost 3 bases, and 13 bases had no gene match. Germline CDR1 is GTSNPN and CDR2 is SVGIG (reference sequence). The CDR3 nucleotides read TGTGCCTGGAGCCCTAGGGTTACGGGAGGATCAGATACGCAGTATTTT. Its protein product is CAWSPRVTGGSDTQYF.

The chain is built from TRBV7-2 and TRBJ2-7; 9 nucleotides align to TRBD2. Trimming removed 2 bases from V and 6 bases from J; junction bases left unmatched: 8. The CDR3 sequence is 15 residues long. The V gene's germline CDR1 is SGHTA and CDR2 FQGNSA. This CDR3 is CASSLRPSGNLEQYF. DNA for the CDR3: TGTGCCAGCAGCTTACGGCCTAGCGGGAACCTCGAGCAGTACTTC.

This clone was detected only once. The chain is built from TRBV12-5 and TRBJ2-6, with 7 bases lining up with TRBD1. With V trimmed by 0 bases and J by 0 bases, 5 bases remained unmatched. The germline gives CDR1 LGHNT, CDR2 FRNRAP. The CDR3 loop spans 18 amino acids. The CDR3 DNA follows: TGTGCTAGTGGTTTGGTACAGGGGAGCTTCTCTGGGGCCAACGTCCTGACTTTC. This encodes CASGLVQGSFSGANVLTF.

V usage is TRBV5-1 and J usage is TRBJ2-5; possible D gene TRBD2, 6 bases. Germline V gene data show CDR1 as SGHRS and CDR2 as YFSETQ. V was trimmed by 0 bases and J by 4 bases, leaving 19 bases between them. CDR3 size: 17 residues. The CDR3 here is CASSLGAGSPPRETQYF. The CDR3 nucleotides are TGCGCCAGCAGCTTGGGCGCGGGAAGCCCCCCTCGAGAGACCCAGTACTTC.

The V and J genes are TRBV9 and TRBJ2-5, with D hard to call. The germline V gene encodes CDR1 SGDLS and CDR2 YYNGEE. CDR3 length: 11 residues. The V end was cut by 3 bases, the J end by 5 bases, with 5 bases between. The DNA for the CDR3 is TGTGCCAGCAGCGCCCAGGAGACCCAGTACTTC. Translation: CASSAQETQYF.

The genes are TRBV19 and TRBJ1-1; the D is unclear. Germline CDR1 and CDR2: LNHDA and SQIVND (reference sequence). V was clipped by 8 bases and J by 4 bases, with 11 bases between them. The CDR3 sequence is 12 residues long. CDR3 sequence: CASREGGTEAFF. Written as DNA, the CDR3 is TGTGCCAGTCGTGAGGGAGGCACTGAAGCTTTCTTT. Drawing the rest from reference TRBV19 and TRBJ1-1, the complete variable domain is DGGITQSPKYLFRKEGQNVTLSCEQNLNHDAMYWYRQDPGQGLRLIYYSQIVNDFQKGDIAEGYSVSREKKESFPLTVTSAQKNPTAFYLCASREGGTEAFFGQGTRLTVV.